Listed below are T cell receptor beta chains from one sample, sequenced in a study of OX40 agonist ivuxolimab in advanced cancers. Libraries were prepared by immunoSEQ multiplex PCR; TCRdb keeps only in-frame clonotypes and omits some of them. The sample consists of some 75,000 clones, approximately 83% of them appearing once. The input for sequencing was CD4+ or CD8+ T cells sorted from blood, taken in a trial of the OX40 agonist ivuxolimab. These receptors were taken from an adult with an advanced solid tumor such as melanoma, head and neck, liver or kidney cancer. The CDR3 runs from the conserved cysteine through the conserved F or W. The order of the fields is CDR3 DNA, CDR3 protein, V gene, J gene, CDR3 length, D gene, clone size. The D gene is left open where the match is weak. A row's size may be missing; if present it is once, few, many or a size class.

cdr3_nt: TGTGCCAGCAGCCCTTCTAACTATGGCTACACCTTC
cdr3_aa: CASSPSNYGYTF
v_call: TRBV7-2
j_call: TRBJ1-2
cdr3_length: 12
d_call: NA
clone_size: NA

cdr3_nt: TGCGCCAGCTCGGGACTAGCGGAACAAGATACGCAGTATTTT
cdr3_aa: CASSGLAEQDTQYF
v_call: TRBV5-1
j_call: TRBJ2-3
cdr3_length: 14
d_call: TRBD2
clone_size: NA

cdr3_nt: TGCGCCAGCAGTATCGGGACATACGAAAAACTGTTTTTT
cdr3_aa: CASSIGTYEKLFF
v_call: TRBV5-1
j_call: TRBJ1-4
cdr3_length: 13
d_call: NA
clone_size: NA

cdr3_nt: TGTGCCAGCAGCGCCCACCCGGACGGGTCTGAAGGCTACACCTTC
cdr3_aa: CASSAHPDGSEGYTF
v_call: TRBV9
j_call: TRBJ1-2
cdr3_length: 15
d_call: NA
clone_size: NA

cdr3_nt: TGTGCCAGCAGCCGTGGGGGGGCACAACAGAACACTGAAGCTTTCTTT
cdr3_aa: CASSRGGAQQNTEAFF
v_call: TRBV5-4
j_call: TRBJ1-1
cdr3_length: 16
d_call: NA
clone_size: NA

cdr3_nt: TGTGCCAGCAGTAATCGGAACAATCAGCCCCAGCATTTT
cdr3_aa: CASSNRNNQPQHF
v_call: TRBV6-5
j_call: TRBJ1-5
cdr3_length: 13
d_call: NA
clone_size: NA

cdr3_nt: TGTGCCAGCAGCTATCCCCTAGCGGCGAACACCGGGGAGCTGTTTTTT
cdr3_aa: CASSYPLAANTGELFF
v_call: TRBV11-2
j_call: TRBJ2-2
cdr3_length: 16
d_call: TRBD2
clone_size: NA

cdr3_nt: TGCGCCAGCAGCCACGCGGACAGGGACAATGAGCAGTTCTTC
cdr3_aa: CASSHADRDNEQFF
v_call: TRBV4-3
j_call: TRBJ2-1
cdr3_length: 14
d_call: TRBD1
clone_size: NA

cdr3_nt: TGTGCCAGTAGTATAGATCCCCCCTTGGGCACCTCCTACGAGCAGTACTTC
cdr3_aa: CASSIDPPLGTSYEQYF
v_call: TRBV19
j_call: TRBJ2-7
cdr3_length: 17
d_call: NA
clone_size: NA

cdr3_nt: TGCGCCAGCAGCTTGGGGGGGAGAAGCAATCAGCCCCAGCATTTT
cdr3_aa: CASSLGGRSNQPQHF
v_call: TRBV5-1
j_call: TRBJ1-5
cdr3_length: 15
d_call: NA
clone_size: NA

cdr3_nt: TGTGCCACCAGCACCTTCCCCGGGACTAGCGGGGCTGGAGATACGCAGTATTTT
cdr3_aa: CATSTFPGTSGAGDTQYF
v_call: TRBV15
j_call: TRBJ2-3
cdr3_length: 18
d_call: TRBD2
clone_size: NA

cdr3_nt: TGTGCCATCAGACCTTCGGAATACGAGCAGTACTTC
cdr3_aa: CAIRPSEYEQYF
v_call: TRBV10-3
j_call: TRBJ2-7
cdr3_length: 12
d_call: NA
clone_size: NA

cdr3_nt: TGTGCCAGCAGCCCGAACAGGGGGGAGACCCAGTACTTC
cdr3_aa: CASSPNRGETQYF
v_call: TRBV7-3
j_call: TRBJ2-5
cdr3_length: 13
d_call: TRBD1
clone_size: NA

cdr3_nt: TGTGCCAGCAGCTCACTAAGGGGACAGAACCCCTACGAGGGGTACTTC
cdr3_aa: CASSSLRGQNPYEGYF
v_call: TRBV11-2
j_call: TRBJ2-7
cdr3_length: 16
d_call: TRBD1
clone_size: NA

cdr3_nt: TGTGCCAGCAGCCCGAGGACCCTTCCGGCCGAGCAGTACTTC
cdr3_aa: CASSPRTLPAEQYF
v_call: TRBV5-7
j_call: TRBJ2-7
cdr3_length: 14
d_call: NA
clone_size: once

cdr3_nt: TGTGCCAGCTCACAGACCATGAACACTGAAGCTTTCTTT
cdr3_aa: CASSQTMNTEAFF
v_call: TRBV18
j_call: TRBJ1-1
cdr3_length: 13
d_call: NA
clone_size: once

cdr3_nt: TGTGCCAGCAGCGCCCAAAGGACAGGGCAAGGCTACACCTTC
cdr3_aa: CASSAQRTGQGYTF
v_call: TRBV9
j_call: TRBJ1-2
cdr3_length: 14
d_call: TRBD1
clone_size: NA

cdr3_nt: TGTGCCAGCATGCAGGGACCCATGAACACTGAAGCTTTCTTT
cdr3_aa: CASMQGPMNTEAFF
v_call: TRBV7-8
j_call: TRBJ1-1
cdr3_length: 14
d_call: NA
clone_size: NA

cdr3_nt: TGTGCCAGCAGCTTACTCGTTCGTGGTCTCCTTATGAACACTGAAGCTTTCTTT
cdr3_aa: CASSLLVRGLLMNTEAFF
v_call: TRBV7-2
j_call: TRBJ1-1
cdr3_length: 18
d_call: NA
clone_size: NA

cdr3_nt: TGTGCCAGCAACCAATTACGGGGAGACTATGGCTACACCTTC
cdr3_aa: CASNQLRGDYGYTF
v_call: TRBV6-5
j_call: TRBJ1-2
cdr3_length: 14
d_call: NA
clone_size: few

cdr3_nt: TGTGCCAGTAGTATGGAGGGGGCTGGCACCTCCTACGAGCAGTACTTC
cdr3_aa: CASSMEGAGTSYEQYF
v_call: TRBV19
j_call: TRBJ2-7
cdr3_length: 16
d_call: NA
clone_size: NA

cdr3_nt: TGTGCCAGCAGCTTGGGAGGGACAGGGGGCAGCCAGACCCAGTACTTC
cdr3_aa: CASSLGGTGGSQTQYF
v_call: TRBV5-5
j_call: TRBJ2-5
cdr3_length: 16
d_call: TRBD1
clone_size: few

cdr3_nt: TGTGCCAGCAACCCCAACACCGGGGAGCTGTTTTTT
cdr3_aa: CASNPNTGELFF
v_call: TRBV6-5
j_call: TRBJ2-2
cdr3_length: 12
d_call: NA
clone_size: NA

cdr3_nt: TGTGCCAGCAGTGAACTTCTCAGGGGAAGGAACACCGGGGAGCTGTTTTTT
cdr3_aa: CASSELLRGRNTGELFF
v_call: TRBV6-1
j_call: TRBJ2-2
cdr3_length: 17
d_call: NA
clone_size: NA

cdr3_nt: TGTGCCAGCAGCTCGCTGGAGGGGGTCTCCTACGAGCAGTACTTC
cdr3_aa: CASSSLEGVSYEQYF
v_call: TRBV11-2
j_call: TRBJ2-7
cdr3_length: 15
d_call: NA
clone_size: NA